These 17 T cell receptor beta chains share one sample of origin, sequenced in a study of blood T cells in healthy people across ages. The use of a sample-barcoded 5' primer and a J-beta primer mix characterized a second PCR of roughly 6 to 11 cycles. One entry per CDR3 protein, called by TCRdb with MiXCR from the 5' RACE reads. Of under 700,000 distinct CDR3 sequences in the sample, less than 25% were seen once. The data were also submitted as part of a second study, on T cells of mothers and their children.

Material: blood. The receptor set was obtained from a boy aged 10-17 years in good health.

This clonotype has only a few counts. This chain joins TRBV7-2 and TRBJ2-7, with D possibly being TRBD2 (6 bases). V lost 2 bases to trimming and J lost 2 bases, with 19 bases between them. CDR1 and CDR2 (germline): SGHTA, FQGNSA. This CDR3 contains 17 residues. The CDR3 is CASSLHFGREIAYEQYF. The CDR3 DNA is TGTGCCAGCAGCTTACATTTCGGCCGGGAGATCGCCTACGAGCAGTACTTC. The whole variable domain, remainder taken from reference TRBV7-2 and TRBJ2-7, is GAGVSQSPSNKVTEKGKDVELRCDPISGHTALYWYRQSLGQGLEFLIYFQGNSAPDKSGLPSDRFSAERTGGSVSTLTIQRTQQEDSAVYLCASSLHFGREIAYEQYFGPGTRLTVT.

This clonotype was counted between two and nine times. The CDR3 DNA reads TGCAGTGCTAGAGATTGGGGCTTGGGGCGAGAGGGCCAGTTCTTC. This sequence encodes CSARDWGLGREGQFF. The V call is TRBV20-1, the J call TRBJ2-1; D is possibly TRBD1 or TRBD2 (5 bases each). Germline assignment: CDR1 DFQATT and CDR2 SNEGSKA (reference sequence). The CDR3 sequence is 15 residues long. V lost 0 bases to trimming and J lost 13 bases, with 22 bases between them.

This clonotype has just a few counts. The genes are TRBV5-1 and TRBJ1-6; D unresolved. V was trimmed by 0 bases and J by 8 bases, leaving 15 bases between them. Germline CDR1 is SGHRS and CDR2 is YFSETQ. The CDR3 runs 16 residues. This CDR3 is CASSLGNYDGDSPLHF. The CDR3 nucleotides are TGCGCCAGCAGCTTGGGGAACTACGACGGGGATTCACCCCTCCACTTT.

This sequence joins TRBV19 and TRBJ2-1; 7 bases map to TRBD2. Trimming cost V 5 bases and J 0 bases; bases outside gene matches: 10. CDR1 is LNHDA, CDR2 SQIVND, per germline (reference sequence). The CDR3 has 17 amino acids. In DNA, the CDR3 is TGTGCCAGTAGTGCCATACTAGCGCTGAGCTCCTACAATGAGCAGTTCTTC. Its translation is CASSAILALSSYNEQFF.

J is TRBJ2-1 and V is TRBV7-2; TRBD1 agrees at 8 bases. The CDR3 has 15 amino acids. Losses at the gene ends were 4 bases for V and 2 bases for J; bases not matched to a gene: 4. Germline V gene data show CDR1 as SGHTA and CDR2 as FQGNSA. The CDR3 nucleotides are TGTGCCAGCAGCTCGGACAGGGCCCCCTACAATGAGCAGTTCTTC. This translates into CASSSDRAPYNEQFF.

This clonotype was counted only a few times. The chain recombines TRBV11-2 with TRBJ2-7; 8 positions match TRBD1. The CDR3 loop spans 14 amino acids. The germline V gene has CDR1 SGHAT and CDR2 FQNNGV. With 6 bases clipped from V and 2 bases from J, the junction kept 6 bases outside the gene matches. The CDR3 is CASSTGTGAYEQYF. As DNA, the CDR3 is TGTGCCAGCAGTACCGGGACAGGTGCCTACGAGCAGTACTTC.

Here the CDR3 DNA reads TGCAGTGTGGGGGCCGGGTTAAGGAGCTCCTACGAGCAGTACTTC. Amino acids: CSVGAGLRSSYEQYF. V is TRBV20-1 and J is TRBJ2-7; possible D gene TRBD1, 6 bases. This CDR3 has 15 amino acids. The germline V and J ends were trimmed by 7 bases and 0 bases, with 19 bases remaining between them. The germline gives CDR1 DFQATT, CDR2 SNEGSKA (reference sequence).

V and J are TRBV4-1 and TRBJ1-5; perhaps TRBD1 as D (5 bases). The CDR3 runs 15 residues. V lost 0 bases and J lost 4, with 10 bases in between. Germline values: CDR1 MGHRA, CDR2 YSYEKL. CDR3 nucleotide sequence: TGCGCCAGCAGCCAAGAAGCGCCAGGGAATCAGCCCCAGCATTTT. It specifies CASSQEAPGNQPQHF.

This rearrangement joins TRBV6-5 to TRBJ1-4, with D possibly TRBD1 on 6 matching bases. Germline CDR1 reads MNHEY; CDR2 reads SVGAGI. This CDR3 is 15 amino acids long. V was shortened by 4 bases and J by 3 bases, with 12 bases between the two germline ends. In DNA form, the CDR3 reads TGTGCCAGCAGTTTACAGGGAAATCCTAATGAAAAACTGTTTTTT. This translates into CASSLQGNPNEKLFF.

This clonotype was observed a handful of times. The chain carries TRBV7-6 and TRBJ2-5, with D maybe TRBD2 (6 bases). There are 14 residues in the CDR3. Germline V gene lookup returns CDR1 SGHVS and CDR2 FNYEAQ. The ends were cut back, 2 bases at V and 4 bases at J, with 11 bases in the middle. The CDR3 is CASSLSARGETQYF. For the CDR3, the DNA is TGTGCCAGCAGCTTAAGTGCGCGGGGAGAGACCCAGTACTTC.

This clonotype was counted between two and nine times. This chain joins TRBV7-8 and TRBJ2-7, with TRBD2 identical over 8 bases. CDR1 and CDR2 from the germline V gene are SGHVS and FQNEAQ. There are 15 residues in the CDR3. With V trimmed by 5 bases and J by 4 bases, 10 bases remained unmatched. CDR3 amino acids: CASSPGGISPYEQYF. CDR3 DNA sequence: TGTGCCAGCAGCCCGGGGGGGATCTCCCCTTACGAGCAGTACTTC.

This clonotype has at least ten counts. The chain is built from TRBV7-8 and TRBJ1-1, with D perhaps matching TRBD1 (5 bases). Germline lookup yields CDR1 SGHVS and CDR2 FQNEAQ. The CDR3 covers 13 residues. V shed 5 bases and J shed 7 bases, with 14 bases lying between them. CDR3 in DNA: TGTGCCAGCAGCCACCGGGGGGGTGTTGAAGCTTTCTTT. It is translated as CASSHRGGVEAFF.

The chain combines TRBV5-1 with TRBJ1-4; no clear D gene. The CDR3 length is 14 residues. The ends were cut back, 4 bases at V and 0 bases at J, with 7 bases in the middle. CDR1 is SGHRS and CDR2 is YFSETQ in the germline V gene. The CDR3: CASSPVPTNEKLFF. The CDR3 DNA sequence: TGCGCCAGCAGCCCGGTTCCAACTAATGAAAAACTGTTTTTT.

This clonotype turned up a few times. The V gene is TRBV3-1, the J gene TRBJ2-5; D call uncertain. The DNA end is a closer match to TRBJ2-7, so the J assignment may be wrong. The germline V gene has CDR1 LGHDT and CDR2 YNNKEL (reference sequence). CDR3 length equals 16 residues. The CDR3 DNA reads as TGTGCCAGCAGCCAAGAGGTCACCGCAGCTGCCTACGAGCAGTACTTC. It codes for CASSQEVTAAAYEQYF.

The chain couples TRBV28 to TRBJ2-7, with 9 bases aligning to TRBD1. After removal of 2 bases from V and 6 bases from J, the junction contained 8 bases not matched to a gene. The CDR3 has 15 residues. From germline, CDR1 is MDHEN and CDR2 SYDVKM. CDR3 sequence: CASSLPGTGLPEQYF. CDR3 nucleotide sequence: TGTGCCAGCAGTTTACCCGGGACAGGGTTGCCCGAGCAGTACTTC.

The chain has TRBV6-2 or TRBV6-3 and TRBJ1-5; D might be TRBD1 (6 bases). The CDR3 has 15 amino acids. Trimming cost V 6 bases and J 0 bases, with 12 bases left between them. Germline V lookup: CDR1 MNHEY, CDR2 SVGEGT. In DNA form, the CDR3 reads TGTGCCAGCAGCCGTCCAGGGGATAGCAATCAGCCCCAGCATTTT. Amino acids: CASSRPGDSNQPQHF.

The V call is TRBV12-3 or TRBV12-4, the J call TRBJ2-5; D is tentatively TRBD1 or TRBD2 (5 bases each). The CDR3 loop spans 18 amino acids. V gave up 5 bases and J gave up 4 bases, with 26 bases separating them. The CDR3 DNA sequence: TGTGCCAGCAGTCAGTTGGGCCAAGCCGGAGGAGACAGAGAGACCCAGTACTTC. Protein: CASSQLGQAGGDRETQYF.